This passage covers 16 T cell receptor beta chains from one sample sequenced in a study of identical twins. TCRdb fed the 5' RACE reads into MiXCR, producing one record per CDR3 protein. Here the sample spans 500,000 to 700,000 distinct CDR3 sequences, about 7% being singletons. Another study also made use of these data, one on yellow fever vaccine responses in identical twins.

Sequenced sample: PBMCs. Receptors originate from a woman aged 18-29 years in good health.

This clonotype was picked up a small number of times. The genes are TRBV7-8 and TRBJ2-1; D might be TRBD2 (6 bases). There are 18 residues in the CDR3. Trimming removed 5 bases from V and 4 bases from J, with 24 bases in between. Germline assignment: CDR1 SGHVS and CDR2 FQNEAQ. This CDR3 reads CASSPRGSGPLLYNEQFF. CDR3 nucleotides: TGTGCCAGCAGCCCCCGGGGAAGCGGGCCGCTCCTATACAATGAGCAGTTCTTC. The whole variable domain, remainder taken from reference TRBV7-8 and TRBJ2-1, is GAGVSQSPRYKVAKRGQDVALRCDPISGHVSLFWYQQALGQGPEFLTYFQNEAQLDKSGLPSDRFFAERPEGSVSTLKIQRTQQEDSAVYLCASSPRGSGPLLYNEQFFGPGTRLTVL.

In its sample, this clonotype was seen a few times. The chain has TRBV5-1 and TRBJ2-7, with 9 bases identical to TRBD2. Germline V gives CDR1 SGHRS, CDR2 YFSETQ. The CDR3 extends over 16 amino acids. V lost 3 bases and J lost 2; bases outside the gene matches: 9. CDR3 in DNA: TGCGCCAGCAGCTCCCCGACTAGCGGCCCTCCCTACGAGCAGTACTTC. It translates to CASSSPTSGPPYEQYF.

This clonotype was recorded a few times. V gene TRBV10-3 combines with J gene TRBJ1-1, with D unclear. V was pared by 11 bases and J by 1 base, with 11 bases between. CDR3 size: 12 residues. From germline, CDR1 is ENHRY and CDR2 SYGVKD. CDR3 bases: TGTGCCGCTTCGCGGGAGAACACTGAAGCTTTCTTT. Translating it yields CAASRENTEAFF.

This clonotype was counted ten times or more. The genes are TRBV29-1 and TRBJ2-1; 10 bases are shared with TRBD2. CDR3 length: 14 amino acids. Looked up from germline, CDR1 is SQVTM and CDR2 is ANQGSEA. Trimming took 7 bases from V and 6 from J; bases not matched to a gene: 9. CDR3 in amino acids: CSGLLAGVSNEQFF. The DNA of the CDR3 is TGCAGCGGCCTTCTAGCGGGAGTAAGCAATGAGCAGTTCTTC.

The chain joins TRBV4-1 to TRBJ1-6; 7 nucleotides align to TRBD1. Germline CDR1 is MGHRA and CDR2 is YSYEKL. After removal of 0 bases from V and 9 bases from J, the junction contained 5 bases not matched to a gene. The CDR3 length is 15 residues. In DNA, the CDR3 is TGCGCCAGCAGCCAAGACGACAGGGACGGTTCACCCCTCCACTTT. Its protein product is CASSQDDRDGSPLHF.

This chain connects TRBV6-1 to TRBJ2-1; 10 bases are a match to TRBD2. Unmatched junction bases numbered 6, after V lost 1 base and J lost 9 bases. The CDR3 length is 15 residues. Germline-derived CDR1 and CDR2 are MNHNS and SASEGT. CDR3: CASSEGTSGHSEQFF. The DNA of the CDR3 is TGTGCCAGCAGTGAAGGGACTAGCGGACACAGTGAGCAGTTCTTC.

This chain uses TRBV2 with TRBJ2-2, with D maybe TRBD1 (6 bases). This CDR3 spans 14 amino acids. Germline V gene data show CDR1 as SNHLY and CDR2 as FYNNEI. The V end lost 10 bases, the J end lost 3 bases, and 15 bases lay between the germline ends. The CDR3 here is CATFLQGYTGELFF. In DNA form, the CDR3 reads TGTGCCACCTTCCTACAGGGCTACACCGGGGAGCTGTTTTTT.

The table lists this clonotype with many counts. The chain joins TRBV10-3 to TRBJ2-2; D is undetermined. The CDR3 contains 13 residues. V lost 0 bases and J 5 bases, leaving 4 bases between the germline ends. The V gene's germline CDR1 is ENHRY and CDR2 SYGVKD. The CDR3, as DNA: TGTGCCATCAGTGAGTCGCAGACCGGGGAGCTGTTTTTT. It codes for CAISESQTGELFF.

This clonotype was detected many times. This chain links TRBV29-1 with TRBJ1-1; a weak D match, TRBD1 (5 bases). Trimming cost V 6 bases and J 1 base, with 9 bases left between them. In germline, CDR1 is SQVTM, CDR2 ANQGSEA. This CDR3 spans 12 amino acids. The CDR3 sequence: CSVTGPNTEAFF. CDR3 coding DNA: TGCAGCGTAACGGGACCGAACACTGAAGCTTTCTTT.

This clonotype came up many times. The V gene is TRBV12-3 or TRBV12-4, the J gene TRBJ1-2; the D is unclear. This CDR3 has 12 amino acids. The V gene lost 6 bases and the J gene lost 5 bases, with 10 bases spanning the gap. In nucleotides, the CDR3 is TGTGCCAGCAGGACGGAATTTTATGGCTACACCTTC. It codes for CASRTEFYGYTF.

This clonotype was observed a handful of times. This CDR3 is CASSSPQGYLSYEQYV. CDR3 bases: TGTGCCAGCAGTTCACCCCAAGGCTACCTCTCCTACGAGCAGTACGTC. The chain links TRBV6-2 or TRBV6-3 to TRBJ2-7; no definite D call. CDR3 length: 16 residues. V lost 4 bases to trimming and J lost 0 bases, with 16 bases between them. Germline CDR1 and CDR2: MNHEY and SVGEGT.

In this sample, this clonotype turned up a few times. The CDR3 sequence: CASTALSGGPEETQYF. DNA for the CDR3: TGTGCCAGTACGGCATTAAGCGGGGGACCCGAAGAGACCCAGTACTTC. This chain connects TRBV2 to TRBJ2-5; 8 bases agree with TRBD2. Germline lookup yields CDR1 SNHLY and CDR2 FYNNEI. With 9 bases clipped from V and 3 bases from J, the junction kept 15 bases outside the gene matches. The CDR3 totals 16 residues.

This clonotype has a handful of counts. J is TRBJ2-5 and V is TRBV24-1; D perhaps matches TRBD1 (5 bases). Trimming took off 2 bases at V and 5 bases at J, with 14 bases between the two ends. Germline CDR1 reads KGHDR; CDR2 reads SFDVKD. This CDR3 comprises 15 residues. CDR3 loop: CATSDSQGYGETQYF. The CDR3 DNA reads as TGTGCCACCAGTGATTCCCAGGGTTACGGGGAGACCCAGTACTTC.

The V and J genes are TRBV4-2 and TRBJ2-4, with 10 bases lining up with TRBD2. The germline V gene encodes CDR1 LGHNA and CDR2 YNFKEQ. The CDR3 is 20 amino acids. J lost 3 bases, V lost 0 bases, and 14 bases had no gene match. The CDR3 loop is CASSQELAGNDIWGKNIQYF. CDR3 nucleotides: TGTGCCAGCAGCCAAGAACTAGCGGGGAATGATATATGGGGCAAAAACATTCAGTACTTC.

This clonotype occurred a few times. J is TRBJ2-5 and V is TRBV11-2; weak D call: TRBD1 (6 bases). CDR3 length equals 18 residues. V lost 1 base and J 2 bases, leaving 20 bases between the germline ends. The germline gives CDR1 SGHAT, CDR2 FQNNGV. CDR3 coding DNA: TGTGCCAGCAGCTTAGGGATCTATCGAGGGACACCACAAGAGACCCAGTACTTC. Translation gives CASSLGIYRGTPQETQYF.

Ten or more counts support this clonotype. The genes are TRBV7-9 and TRBJ1-2, with a possible D match to TRBD1 (6 bases). CDR1 is SEHNR, CDR2 FQNEAQ, per germline (reference sequence). The V gene lost 1 base and the J gene lost 2 bases, with 8 bases spanning the gap. The CDR3 covers 14 residues. CDR3 residues: CASSLVQGNYGYTF. The CDR3 bases are TGTGCCAGCAGCTTAGTACAGGGAAACTATGGCTACACCTTC.